The clone carrying this T cell receptor beta chain was recorded a few times. The antigen is not known. Preparation of TCR beta libraries was done by quantitative 5'-RACE with molecular barcodes. TCRdb itself ran the 5' RACE reads through MiXCR, one entry per CDR3 protein. The sample includes roughly 440,000 distinct CDR3 sequences, about 15% of them seen just once. This sample was taken from a study of CD8 T cells in ankylosing spondylitis. Broader study findings: A subset of motif variants has previously been described in the synovial fluid and blood of reactive arthritis. Disease-linked clones were CD8+ and relatively rare in peripheral blood. From matched ankylosing spondylitis synovial fluid, disease-linked clones were reportedly recovered at significantly enriched levels. A TCR beta motif made of several highly homologous variants seemed typical of ankylosing spondylitis blood.

The CDR3 contains 13 residues. CDR1 and CDR2 (germline): MGHDK, SYGVNS. V shed 4 bases and J 9 bases; nucleotides not matched to a gene: 4. V usage is TRBV25-1 and J usage is TRBJ2-4; 9 bases fit TRBD1. The TCR sequence derives from a male donor with ankylosing spondylitis. Specimen: blood, either unsorted or a sorted T cell fraction (not recorded which). The CDR3 here is CASSGDRVGIQYF. The CDR3 DNA sequence: TGTGCCAGCAGTGGGGACAGGGTGGGCATTCAGTACTTC.